Each of the 30 T cell receptor beta chains below was sequenced from the same sample in a study of CD8 T cells in ankylosing spondylitis. TCRdb re-analysed the 5' RACE reads in MiXCR, keeping a single row per CDR3 protein. The sample comprises 25,000 to 35,000 distinct CDR3 sequences, roughly 7.2% of which are singletons, and roughly a tenth rests with the top ten. The sequenced material came from blood, either unsorted or a sorted T cell fraction (not recorded which). Receptors originate from a male donor with ankylosing spondylitis or in good health (not recorded which).

The rearrangement joins TRBV5-5 to TRBJ2-2; D might be TRBD2 (5 bases). The CDR3 length is 15 residues. Per the germline V gene, CDR1 is SGHKS and CDR2 is YYEKEE (reference sequence). V dropped 4 bases and J dropped 4 bases, with 14 bases sitting between them. CDR3: CASSPRMEVTGELFF. CDR3 sequence (DNA): TGTGCCAGCAGCCCCAGGATGGAGGTCACCGGGGAGCTGTTTTTT.

This clonotype was detected ten times or more. J is TRBJ1-6 and V is TRBV6-1; TRBD1 might be the D (6 bases). CDR1 and CDR2 from the germline V gene are MNHNS and SASEGT. CDR3 length: 17 amino acids. V was cut by 6 bases and J by 4 bases, with 19 bases left in between. The CDR3 region is CASRSPPGTSYNSPLHF. CDR3 coding DNA: TGTGCCAGCAGGTCTCCTCCCGGGACATCGTATAATTCACCCCTCCACTTT.

The CDR3 loop reads CASSLAGFYNEQFF. The CDR3 DNA follows: TGTGCCAGCAGCTTAGCGGGATTCTACAATGAGCAGTTCTTC. V gene TRBV7-2 combines with J gene TRBJ2-1; D call uncertain. This CDR3 region has 14 residues. V lost 0 bases and J lost 3, with 6 bases in between. The germline gives CDR1 SGHTA, CDR2 FQGNSA.

This clonotype was counted at least ten times. The chain links TRBV5-1 to TRBJ1-1; D is unclear. This CDR3 is built from 15 residues. V was shortened by 1 base and J by 5 bases, with 15 bases between the two germline ends. Per germline, CDR1 SGHRS and CDR2 YFSETQ. The CDR3 sequence: CASSLSPQIVTEAFF. The CDR3 coding sequence is TGCGCCAGCAGCTTGTCGCCGCAGATCGTGACTGAAGCTTTCTTT. The whole variable domain, remainder taken from reference TRBV5-1 and TRBJ1-1, is KAGVTQTPRYLIKTRGQQVTLSCSPISGHRSVSWYQQTPGQGLQFLFEYFSETQRNKGNFPGRFSGRQFSNSRSEMNVSTLELGDSALYLCASSLSPQIVTEAFFGQGTRLTVV.

The table lists this clonotype with many counts. V is TRBV12-3 or TRBV12-4 and J is TRBJ2-1; D is ambiguous. The CDR3 totals 11 residues. Trimming shortened V by 5 bases and J by 14 bases, and 13 bases separated the two germline ends. Written as DNA, the CDR3 is TGTGCCAGCAGTCGACTCCTCAATGAGTTCTTC. Translating gives CASSRLLNEFF.

This clonotype has a count of ten or more. The rearrangement links TRBV5-1 to TRBJ1-1; no clear D gene. This CDR3 contains 15 residues. V dropped 3 bases and J dropped 1 base, with 13 bases sitting between them. CDR1 and CDR2 from the germline V gene are SGHRS and YFSETQ. The CDR3 sequence: CASSSATIGNTEAFF. The CDR3 DNA reads as TGCGCCAGCAGCTCGGCGACAATAGGGAACACTGAAGCTTTCTTT.

This clonotype was counted ten times or more. The J gene is TRBJ1-2, the V gene TRBV20-1; possible D gene TRBD1, 5 bases. There are 14 residues in the CDR3. The V gene lost 2 bases and the J gene lost 7 bases, with 17 bases spanning the gap. Germline CDR1 reads DFQATT; CDR2 reads SNEGSKA (reference sequence). CDR3 nucleotide sequence: TGCAGTGCTAGATCCTCCGAAGGGGCGGGTGGCTACACCTTC. Protein product: CSARSSEGAGGYTF.

This clonotype was seen at least ten times. J is TRBJ1-2 and V is TRBV7-8, with D possibly being TRBD1 (5 bases). Per germline, CDR1 SGHVS and CDR2 FQNEAQ. With 2 bases removed from V and 4 bases from J, the gap between germline ends came to 11 bases. This CDR3 is built from 14 residues. The CDR3 loop is CASSLTGSIYGYTF. CDR3 DNA sequence: TGTGCCAGCAGCTTAACAGGATCGATCTATGGCTACACCTTC.

Many counts were recorded for this clonotype. The chain carries TRBV10-3 and TRBJ2-5, with 9 bases fitting TRBD2. The trim removed 0 bases at V and 5 bases at J, leaving 4 bases unmatched. This CDR3 spans 15 amino acids. Germline CDR1 reads ENHRY; CDR2 reads SYGVKD. The CDR3 DNA reads as TGTGCCATCAGTGAGTCGGGACTAGCCGGGGAGACCCAGTACTTC. Translated, it gives CAISESGLAGETQYF.

This clonotype appeared many times. The chain uses TRBV7-8 and TRBJ1-2; D is possibly TRBD1 (6 bases). CDR1 SGHVS and CDR2 FQNEAQ come from the germline V gene. Trimming removed 5 bases from V and 6 bases from J, with 19 bases in between. This CDR3 has 15 residues. The CDR3 bases are TGTGCCAGCAGCAACAAGGAACAGGGTGTCAATGGCTACACCTTC. Residues: CASSNKEQGVNGYTF.

There are many counts of this clonotype. This chain connects TRBV18 to TRBJ2-7; 10 bases line up with TRBD1. The CDR3 covers 15 residues. CDR1 is KGHSH, CDR2 LQKENI, per germline. The V segment lost 2 bases and the J segment 2 bases; nucleotides outside the gene matches: 3. CDR3 sequence: CASSPGQGVAYEQYF. The CDR3 nucleotides read TGTGCCAGCTCACCAGGACAGGGGGTGGCCTACGAGCAGTACTTC.

This clonotype was counted many times. The chain joins TRBV7-2 to TRBJ2-1; the match to TRBD1 covers 7 bases. The V and J ends lost 1 base and 1 base, in that order; junction bases with no gene match: 7. Germline V gene data show CDR1 as SGHTA and CDR2 as FQGNSA. The CDR3 covers 17 residues. CDR3 region: CASSLVGRGTSYNEQFF. The CDR3 DNA reads TGTGCCAGCAGCTTAGTGGGCAGGGGGACATCCTACAATGAGCAGTTCTTC.

This clonotype was counted at least ten times. This chain joins TRBV12-3 or TRBV12-4 and TRBJ2-2, with 7 nucleotides matching TRBD1. J gave up 4 bases and V 8 bases, and 10 bases lay outside the gene matches. The CDR3 has 15 amino acids. The CDR3 spells CASSLLQGTTGELFF. The CDR3 coding sequence is TGTGCCAGCTCGCTCCTACAGGGGACCACCGGGGAGCTGTTTTTT.

This clonotype was found many times. This sequence joins TRBV5-1 and TRBJ2-1; the D is unclear. Germline V gene lookup returns CDR1 SGHRS and CDR2 YFSETQ. The CDR3 runs 12 residues. V was trimmed by 0 bases and J by 8 bases, leaving 6 bases between them. In DNA form, the CDR3 reads TGCGCCAGCAGCTTGGGCTCGTATGAGCAGTTCTTC. It codes for CASSLGSYEQFF.

The sample holds many counts of this clonotype. This chain joins TRBV6-6 and TRBJ1-1, with D unclear. Trimming removed 2 bases at V and 0 bases at J, with 13 bases between. Germline V CDR1 and CDR2: MNHNY, SVGAGI (reference sequence). The CDR3 is 16 residues long. The CDR3 DNA sequence: TGTGCCAGCAGTTACGCAGGAACGACTATGAACACTGAAGCTTTCTTT. Protein: CASSYAGTTMNTEAFF.

This clonotype was counted at least ten times. The chain uses TRBV28 and TRBJ2-3; 9 nucleotides line up with TRBD2. Germline CDR1 reads MDHEN; CDR2 reads SYDVKM. V lost 3 bases, J lost 6 bases, and 4 bases stayed unmatched. The CDR3 has 14 amino acids. CDR3 bases: TGTGCCAGCAGTTTTGTTAGCGGGAGTGATACGCAGTATTTT. This sequence encodes CASSFVSGSDTQYF.

This clonotype showed up many times. This chain connects TRBV28 to TRBJ2-7, with D perhaps TRBD1 (6 bases). The V gene's germline CDR1 is MDHEN and CDR2 SYDVKM. This CDR3 spans 13 amino acids. Trimming cost V 9 bases and J 2 bases, with 14 bases left between them. In DNA form, the CDR3 reads TGTGCCAGTATGACGGACAGAACCTACGAGCAGTACTTC. Amino acid sequence: CASMTDRTYEQYF.

The sample holds many counts of this clonotype. The genes are TRBV20-1 and TRBJ2-5, with D possibly matching TRBD1 (5 bases). This CDR3 region has 14 residues. Germline CDR1 DFQATT, CDR2 SNEGSKA (reference sequence). Deletions cut 7 bases from V and 5 bases from J, with 20 bases between. The CDR3 coding sequence is TGCAGTGTCAAAACCAGGGCCGTTGCGGAGACCCAGTACTTC. It codes for CSVKTRAVAETQYF.

This clonotype has a count of ten or more. The chain couples TRBV10-3 to TRBJ1-5; no firm D call. The CDR3 contains 13 residues. Germline V gene lookup returns CDR1 ENHRY and CDR2 SYGVKD. The V end was cut by 5 bases, the J end by 5 bases, with 10 bases between. CDR3 nucleotide sequence: TGTGCCATCAGTTCCAGGCCGGATCAGCCCCAGCATTTT. Translated: CAISSRPDQPQHF.

This clonotype was detected ten times or more. The chain uses TRBV7-8 and TRBJ1-3; 7 bases match TRBD1. CDR1 and CDR2 from the germline V gene are SGHVS and FQNEAQ. The J segment lost 3 bases and the V segment lost 1 base, leaving 9 bases of the junction unmatched. The CDR3 is 17 residues long. CDR3 sequence (DNA): TGTGCCAGCAGCTTAGTGCGAGGGGGCGCGGTTGGAAACACCATATATTTT. Its protein is CASSLVRGGAVGNTIYF.

This clonotype was recorded at least ten times. The chain is built from TRBV29-1 and TRBJ2-5; 10 nucleotides match TRBD1. With 3 bases clipped from V and 5 bases from J, the junction kept 6 bases outside the gene matches. Germline loops: CDR1 SQVTM, CDR2 ANQGSEA. The CDR3 contains 14 residues. CDR3 region: CSVDQTGGMETQYF. The CDR3 region has the DNA TGCAGCGTTGATCAGACAGGGGGCATGGAGACCCAGTACTTC.

This clonotype has ten or more counts. The genes are TRBV19 and TRBJ1-2; maybe TRBD1 (5 bases). V lost 11 bases, J lost 8 bases, and 21 bases lay in between. Germline values: CDR1 LNHDA, CDR2 SQIVND (reference sequence). CDR3 length equals 13 residues. The CDR3 nucleotides read TGTGCCGGATCGTCTTTCAGGGATGGCGGCTACACCTTC. It translates to CAGSSFRDGGYTF.

In this sample, this clonotype turned up many times. The chain employs TRBV3-1 and TRBJ1-5; unclear D gene. V dropped 4 bases and J dropped 5 bases, with 15 bases sitting between them. CDR1 is LGHDT and CDR2 is YNNKEL in the germline V gene (reference sequence). The CDR3 has 15 residues. The CDR3 loop is CASSRTIHGDQPQHF. CDR3 nucleotide sequence: TGTGCCAGCAGCCGGACTATCCATGGGGATCAGCCCCAGCATTTT.

This clonotype was observed many times. In DNA form, the CDR3 reads TGCAGTGCTAGGACTAGCGCTCGAAATACGCAGTATTTT. It codes for CSARTSARNTQYF. The chain combines TRBV20-1 with TRBJ2-3; TRBD2 matches 8 bases. CDR3 length equals 13 residues. Trimming cost V 3 bases and J 7 bases; bases outside gene matches: 6. Germline loops: CDR1 DFQATT, CDR2 SNEGSKA (reference sequence).

This clonotype showed up many times. The genes are TRBV7-2 and TRBJ2-2; D assignment may be TRBD1 or TRBD2 (6 bases each). V shed 3 bases and J shed 7 bases, with 15 bases lying between them. The CDR3 has 15 residues. Germline CDR1 and CDR2: SGHTA and FQGNSA. Here the CDR3 reads CASSFRGTSNGELFF. The CDR3 coding sequence is TGTGCCAGCAGCTTCAGGGGCACTAGCAACGGGGAGCTGTTTTTT.

This clonotype was observed at least ten times. This sequence joins TRBV12-3 or TRBV12-4 and TRBJ2-1, with a tentative D call TRBD1 (5 bases). Trimming cost V 7 bases and J 7 bases, with 14 bases left between them. The CDR3 extends over 13 amino acids. CDR3 residues: CASNVRTLNEQFF. The CDR3 coding sequence is TGTGCCAGCAACGTAAGGACATTGAATGAGCAGTTCTTC.

This clonotype showed up many times. The rearrangement uses TRBV6-5 and TRBJ2-3, with 7 positions matching TRBD2. Germline lookup yields CDR1 MNHEY and CDR2 SVGAGI. Trimming at V came to 1 base and at J to 4 bases, leaving 5 bases not matched to a gene. The CDR3 loop spans 15 amino acids. CDR3 in DNA: TGTGCCAGCAGTTACTTCGCGGGAGTACCAGATACGCAGTATTTT. Translating it yields CASSYFAGVPDTQYF.

This chain connects TRBV7-9 to TRBJ1-4, with 9 positions matching TRBD1. This CDR3 has 15 residues. With 6 bases clipped from V and 8 bases from J, the junction kept 10 bases outside the gene matches. Germline loops: CDR1 SEHNR, CDR2 FQNEAQ (reference sequence). Here the CDR3 DNA reads TGTGCCAGCAGTTATATCGGGACAGGGAAGGAAAAACTGTTTTTT. Translation: CASSYIGTGKEKLFF. Full variable domain (missing parts from reference TRBV7-9 and TRBJ1-4): DTGVSQNPRHKITKRGQNVTFRCDPISEHNRLYWYRQTLGQGPEFLTYFQNEAQLEKSRLLSDRFSAERPKGSFSTLEIQRTEQGDSAMYLCASSYIGTGKEKLFFGSGTQLSVL.

This clonotype was recorded at least ten times. This chain connects TRBV5-4 to TRBJ2-7; D might be TRBD1 (6 bases). V lost 4 bases and J 0 bases, leaving 20 bases between the germline ends. The CDR3 is 17 residues long. Per germline, CDR1 SGHNT and CDR2 YYREEE (reference sequence). In DNA form, the CDR3 reads TGTGCCAGCAGCCCTCTTGCGGAGACAGGAGACTCCTACGAGCAGTACTTC. Encoded protein: CASSPLAETGDSYEQYF.

V usage is TRBV7-2 and J usage is TRBJ2-5, with 7 bases matching TRBD2. The germline V gene has CDR1 SGHTA and CDR2 FQGNSA. This CDR3 has 15 residues. V lost 1 base and J lost 5; bases outside the gene matches: 7. This chain's CDR3 is CASSLGGGDEETQYF. For the CDR3, the DNA is TGTGCCAGCAGCTTAGGGGGGGGAGATGAGGAGACCCAGTACTTC.